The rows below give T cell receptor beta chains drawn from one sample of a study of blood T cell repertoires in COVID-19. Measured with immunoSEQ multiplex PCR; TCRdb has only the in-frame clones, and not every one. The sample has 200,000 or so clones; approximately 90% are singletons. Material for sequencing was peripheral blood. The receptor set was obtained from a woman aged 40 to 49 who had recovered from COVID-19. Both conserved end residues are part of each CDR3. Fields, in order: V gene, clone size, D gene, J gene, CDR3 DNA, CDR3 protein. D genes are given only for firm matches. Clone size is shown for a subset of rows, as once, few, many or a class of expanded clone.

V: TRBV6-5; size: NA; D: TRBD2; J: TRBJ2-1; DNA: TGTGCCAGCAGTCTCGGGACTAGCGGCTACAATGAGCAGTTCTTC; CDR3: CASSLGTSGYNEQFF
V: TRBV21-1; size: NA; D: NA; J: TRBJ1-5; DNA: TGTGCCAGCAGCCGTAAGAGAGAGAGAAGCAATCAGCCCCAGCATTTT; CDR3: CASSRKRERSNQPQHF
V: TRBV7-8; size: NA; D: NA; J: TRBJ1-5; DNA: TGTGCCAGCAGCTTAGCCGAGTTAGGGAGGCCCGGTCAGCCCCAGCATTTT; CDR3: CASSLAELGRPGQPQHF
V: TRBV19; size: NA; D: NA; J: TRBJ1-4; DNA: TGTGCCAGTATTGGCCTGGGGGGTTCCGAAAAACTGTTTTTT; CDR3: CASIGLGGSEKLFF
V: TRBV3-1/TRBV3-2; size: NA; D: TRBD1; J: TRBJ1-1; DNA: TGTGCCAGCAGCCCCCGGACAGGCAGCGACACTGAAGCTTTCTTT; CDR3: CASSPRTGSDTEAFF
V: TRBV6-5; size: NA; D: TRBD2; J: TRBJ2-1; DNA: TGTGCCACCCGAGGGACTACCTCCTACAATGAGCAGTTCTTC; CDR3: CATRGTTSYNEQFF
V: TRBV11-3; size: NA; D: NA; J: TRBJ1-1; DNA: TGTGCCAGCAGCCCGGCGGCGGGTACTGAAGCTTTCTTT; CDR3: CASSPAAGTEAFF
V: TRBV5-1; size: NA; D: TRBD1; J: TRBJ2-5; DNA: TGCGCCAGCAGCTCGACAGGGGATGGGGGCCAAGAGACCCAGTACTTC; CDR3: CASSSTGDGGQETQYF
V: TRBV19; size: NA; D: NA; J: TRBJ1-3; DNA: TGTGCCAGTAGGCCGGGATTTGACGGAAACACCATATATTTT; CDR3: CASRPGFDGNTIYF
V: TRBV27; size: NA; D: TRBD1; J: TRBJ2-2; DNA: TGTGCCAGCAGTTTCAACAGGGGAACCGGGGAGCTGTTTTTT; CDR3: CASSFNRGTGELFF
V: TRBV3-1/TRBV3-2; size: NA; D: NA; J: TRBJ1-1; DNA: TGTGCCAGCAGCCAAGTTGTGGGCCCGAACACTGAAGCTTTCTTT; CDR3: CASSQVVGPNTEAFF
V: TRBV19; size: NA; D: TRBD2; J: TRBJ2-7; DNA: TGTGCCAGTAGTATAGCTTGGACTAGCGAATATTACGAGCAGTACTTC; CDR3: CASSIAWTSEYYEQYF
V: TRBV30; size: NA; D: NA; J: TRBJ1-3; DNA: TGTGCCTGGTTTGTTGACACTGGAAACACCATATATTTT; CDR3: CAWFVDTGNTIYF
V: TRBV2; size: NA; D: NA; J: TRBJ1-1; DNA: TGTGCCAGCAGGGTCGGGGATACTGAAGCTTTCTTT; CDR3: CASRVGDTEAFF
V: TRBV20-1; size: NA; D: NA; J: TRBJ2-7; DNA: TGCAGTGCTAGTCAGCGTGAGCAGTACTTC; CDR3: CSASQREQYF
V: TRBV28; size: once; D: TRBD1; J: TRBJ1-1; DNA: TGTGCCAGCAGAAAACAGGGGAAGGGGACTGAAGCTTTCTTT; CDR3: CASRKQGKGTEAFF
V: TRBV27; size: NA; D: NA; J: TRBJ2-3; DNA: TGTGCCAGCAGGTATACAGATACGCAGTATTTT; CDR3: CASRYTDTQYF
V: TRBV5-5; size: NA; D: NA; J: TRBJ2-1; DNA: TGTGCCAGCAGCTTCTGGGGGGAGAGCTCCTACAATGAGCAGTTCTTC; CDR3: CASSFWGESSYNEQFF
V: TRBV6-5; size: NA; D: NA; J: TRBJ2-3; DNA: TGTGCCAGCAGTTCGGACTTTAATACGCAGTATTTT; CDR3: CASSSDFNTQYF
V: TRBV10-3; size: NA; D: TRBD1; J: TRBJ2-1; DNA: TGTGCCATCAGTGAGTTTCGACAGGGGGCTGACAATGAGCAGTTCTTC; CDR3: CAISEFRQGADNEQFF
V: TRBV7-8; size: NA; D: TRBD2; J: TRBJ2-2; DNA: TGTGCCAGCAGCCCTCTAGCGGGAGGATCCTCCGGGGAGCTGTTTTTT; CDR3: CASSPLAGGSSGELFF
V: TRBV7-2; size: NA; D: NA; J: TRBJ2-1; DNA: TGTGCCAGCAGCTTAGTTGCGGGAGAGCAGTTCTTC; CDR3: CASSLVAGEQFF
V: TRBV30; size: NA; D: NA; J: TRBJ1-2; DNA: TGTGCCTGGAGAGCGACTAACTATGGCTACACCTTC; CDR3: CAWRATNYGYTF
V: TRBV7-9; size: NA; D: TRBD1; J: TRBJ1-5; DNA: TGTGCCAGCAGCTTAGTTTCAGGGACAGAGGGGCCCCAGCATTTT; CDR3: CASSLVSGTEGPQHF
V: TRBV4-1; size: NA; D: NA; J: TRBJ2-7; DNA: TGCGCCAGCAGCGAGGGGGGGGGAGGAATCTACGAGCAGTACTTC; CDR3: CASSEGGGGIYEQYF
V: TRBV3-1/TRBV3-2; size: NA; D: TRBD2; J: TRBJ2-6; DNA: TGTGCCAGCAGCTCCGGACTAGCTGGGGCCAACGTCCTGACTTTC; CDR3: CASSSGLAGANVLTF
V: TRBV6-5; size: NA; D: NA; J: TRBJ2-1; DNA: TGTGCCAGCAGCGTAATCCGGGGATCCTACAATGAGCAGTTCTTC; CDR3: CASSVIRGSYNEQFF
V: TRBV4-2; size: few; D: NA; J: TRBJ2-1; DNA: TGTGCCAGCAGCCAAGATTTCGGGGGAGGCAACAATGAGCAGTTCTTC; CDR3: CASSQDFGGGNNEQFF
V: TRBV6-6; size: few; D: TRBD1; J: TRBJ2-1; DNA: TGTGCCAGCAGTCCACAGGGGAATGAGCAGTTCTTC; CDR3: CASSPQGNEQFF
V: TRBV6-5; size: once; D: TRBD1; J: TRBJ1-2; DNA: TGTGCCAGCAGTTACGGGACAGGGGGCGACTATGGCTACACCTTC; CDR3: CASSYGTGGDYGYTF
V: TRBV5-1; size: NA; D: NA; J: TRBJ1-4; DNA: TGCGCCAGCCGACCAGGGGCGATAAATGAAAAACTGTTTTTT; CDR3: CASRPGAINEKLFF
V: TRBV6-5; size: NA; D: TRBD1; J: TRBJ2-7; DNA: TGTGCCAGCAGTCCCGGGACAGGGGGCGACGAGCAGTACTTC; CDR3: CASSPGTGGDEQYF
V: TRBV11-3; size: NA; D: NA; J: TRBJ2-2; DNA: TGTGCCAGCGGCCCAGTTTGGCAGAACACCGGGGAGCTGTTTTTT; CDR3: CASGPVWQNTGELFF
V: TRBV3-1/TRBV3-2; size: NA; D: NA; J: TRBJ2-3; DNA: TGTGCCAGCAGCAAACAGGGTGCTAGCACAGATACGCAGTATTTT; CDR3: CASSKQGASTDTQYF
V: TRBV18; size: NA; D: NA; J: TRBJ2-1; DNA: TGTGCCAGCTCACCAGGAGACAGGCAATACAATGAGCAGTTCTTC; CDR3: CASSPGDRQYNEQFF
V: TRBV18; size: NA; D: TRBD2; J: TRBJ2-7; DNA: TGTGCCAGCTCAAGCCGACTAGCGGGAGGGCCTGACGAGCAGTACTTC; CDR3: CASSSRLAGGPDEQYF
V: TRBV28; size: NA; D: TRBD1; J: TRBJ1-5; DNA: TGTGCCAGCAGAAGGACAGGGAGCAATCAGCCCCAGCATTTT; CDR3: CASRRTGSNQPQHF
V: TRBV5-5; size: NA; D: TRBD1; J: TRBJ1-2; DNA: TGTGCCAGCAGCCTGGAAGGGACAGGGGCCTCGGGTGGCTACACCTTC; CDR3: CASSLEGTGASGGYTF
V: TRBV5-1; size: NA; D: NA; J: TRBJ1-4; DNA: TGCGCCAGCAGCTTTGACCTAGAAAGTAATGAAAAACTGTTTTTT; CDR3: CASSFDLESNEKLFF
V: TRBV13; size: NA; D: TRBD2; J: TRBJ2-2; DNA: TGTGCCAGCAGCTTAGCCCCAGGACTAGCGGAAACCGGGGAGCTGTTTTTT; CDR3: CASSLAPGLAETGELFF
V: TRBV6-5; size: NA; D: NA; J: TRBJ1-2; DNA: TGTGCCAGCAGTAATGAGCTCGGCTACACCTTC; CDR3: CASSNELGYTF
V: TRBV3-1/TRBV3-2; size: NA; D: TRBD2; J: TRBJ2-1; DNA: TGTGCCAGCAGCCAAGATCCCACCGGGACTAGCGGGAGGGGGAATGAGCAGTTCTTC; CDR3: CASSQDPTGTSGRGNEQFF
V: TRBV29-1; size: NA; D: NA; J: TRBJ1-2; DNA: TGCAGCGGGATGGACAGTAACTATGGCTACACCTTC; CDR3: CSGMDSNYGYTF
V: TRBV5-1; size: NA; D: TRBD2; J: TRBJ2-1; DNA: TGCGCCAGCAGCCCCCAGACCCCTAGCGGCGGAGGATCAGATGAGCAGTTCTTC; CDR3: CASSPQTPSGGGSDEQFF
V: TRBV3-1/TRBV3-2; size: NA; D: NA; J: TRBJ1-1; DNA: TGTGCCAGCACCCTCAGGGGGAACACTGAAGCTTTCTTT; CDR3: CASTLRGNTEAFF
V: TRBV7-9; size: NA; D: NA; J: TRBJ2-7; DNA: TGTGCCAGCAGCTTAATGCGGGACAGCGACGGGTTCTACGAGCAGTACTTC; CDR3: CASSLMRDSDGFYEQYF
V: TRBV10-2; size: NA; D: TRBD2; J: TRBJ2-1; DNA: TGCGCCAGCAGTGGAGGGACTAGCGGGAACAATGAGCAGTTCTTC; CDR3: CASSGGTSGNNEQFF
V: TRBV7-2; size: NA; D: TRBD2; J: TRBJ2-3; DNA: TGTGCCAGCAGCCGCGGGAAACTAGCGGGAGTTTGGGCAGATACGCAGTATTTT; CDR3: CASSRGKLAGVWADTQYF
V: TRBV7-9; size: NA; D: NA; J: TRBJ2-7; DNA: TGTGCCAGCAGCCCGAACGGACGGGGGAGGCACTTC; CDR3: CASSPNGRGRHF
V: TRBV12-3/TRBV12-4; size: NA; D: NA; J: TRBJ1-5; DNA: TGTGCCAGCAGTTTAGTTTCGGGGCCCCAGCATTTT; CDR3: CASSLVSGPQHF
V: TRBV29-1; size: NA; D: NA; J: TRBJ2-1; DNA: TGCAGCGTTGAGAAAGAGTACAATGAGCAGTTCTTC; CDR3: CSVEKEYNEQFF